A single sample is the source of the 18 T cell receptor beta chains below, sequenced in a study of PD-1 blockade in classical Hodgkin lymphoma (dated by TCRdb to about 2020). The protocol used for the library was the immunoSEQ multiplex PCR assay. As stored in TCRdb, this immuneACCESS dataset retains in-frame rearrangements with V and J assigned. A fraction of the clones does not appear; measured against another copy, unresolved V genes explain less than half of the discrepancy, and the remainder lacks a known reason. The sample table records 26,000 or so clones; around 72% of these occur just once. The ten largest clones represent about 3.6% of the sample. Taken with the paper, the label for time point translates to: cycle 4 day 1 (C4D1), after 5 to 7 weeks of nivolumab. Relapse after autologous stem cell transplantation had occurred in all trial patients, and cohorts A, B and C were distinguished by prior brentuximab vedotin exposure.

The material sequenced was peripheral blood mononuclear cells (PBMCs), taken before the fourth cycle of nivolumab. Every receptor here comes from a human donor with classical Hodgkin lymphoma.

This sequence joins TRBV4-2 and TRBJ2-7, with 10 bases lining up with TRBD2. The CDR3 spans 18 residues. The J segment lost 0 bases and the V segment lost 0 bases, leaving 8 bases of the junction unmatched. Germline V lookup: CDR1 LGHNA, CDR2 YNFKEQ. CDR3 region: CASSQDELAGFFSYEQYF. DNA of the CDR3: TGTGCCAGCAGCCAAGATGAACTAGCGGGGTTTTTCTCCTACGAGCAGTACTTC.

The rearrangement uses TRBV5-4 and TRBJ1-1; D gene unclear. The CDR3 is made up of 15 amino acids. V was clipped by 0 bases and J by 6 bases, with 15 bases between them. Germline values: CDR1 SGHNT, CDR2 YYREEE (reference sequence). This CDR3 is CASSLEASVGAEAFF. As DNA, the CDR3 is TGTGCCAGCAGCTTGGAGGCTAGTGTCGGAGCTGAAGCTTTCTTT.

V is TRBV4-1 and J is TRBJ1-1, with a possible D match to TRBD1 (5 bases). This CDR3 has 16 residues. V was pared by 1 base and J by 4 bases, with 16 bases between. Germline V gene data show CDR1 as MGHRA and CDR2 as YSYEKL. The CDR3 spells CASSQGAQGFSTEAFF. The CDR3 nucleotides are TGCGCCAGCAGCCAAGGAGCGCAGGGATTTAGCACTGAAGCTTTCTTT.

The V and J genes are TRBV7-9 and TRBJ2-5; TRBD1 or TRBD2 may be the D gene (6 bases each). The CDR3 is made up of 15 amino acids. The germline CDR1 and CDR2 sequences are SEHNR and FQNEAQ (reference sequence). Trimming removed 2 bases from V and 5 bases from J, with 15 bases in between. The CDR3 here is CASSLSGGGTETQYF. DNA for the CDR3: TGTGCCAGCAGCTTAAGCGGAGGGGGGACGGAGACCCAGTACTTC.

This clone is large within its sample. V is TRBV10-2 and J is TRBJ1-3; D might be TRBD1 (6 bases). The germline gives CDR1 WSHSY, CDR2 SAAADI. The V end was cut by 3 bases, the J end by 2 bases, with 8 bases between. CDR3 length equals 14 residues. The CDR3 loop is CASSETGPGNTIYF. DNA for the CDR3: TGCGCCAGCAGTGAAACAGGGCCTGGAAACACCATATATTTT.

This clone has a handful of counts. The chain carries TRBV7-9 and TRBJ2-1; the D gene is possibly TRBD2 (6 bases). The CDR3 length is 15 residues. The V gene lost 0 bases and the J gene lost 3 bases, with 9 bases spanning the gap. Per germline, CDR1 SEHNR and CDR2 FQNEAQ (reference sequence). CDR3 region: CASSLAGGRYNEQFF. CDR3 coding DNA: TGTGCCAGCAGCTTAGCGGGGGGACGCTACAATGAGCAGTTCTTC.

The V gene is TRBV4-3, the J gene TRBJ2-7; 8 bases are a match to TRBD2. This CDR3 has 15 amino acids. CDR1 and CDR2 from the germline V gene are LGHNA and YSLEER. With 3 bases clipped from V and 4 bases from J, the junction kept 8 bases outside the gene matches. Written as DNA, the CDR3 is TGCGCCAGCAGCCAGGGTAGGGCGGGAGGATACGAGCAGTACTTC. Protein sequence: CASSQGRAGGYEQYF.

This clone was counted between two and nine times. The rearrangement links TRBV27 to TRBJ1-1, with a weak D call TRBD1 (6 bases). The CDR3 contains 13 residues. Germline CDR1 MNHEY, CDR2 SMNVEV (reference sequence). Between the trimmed V and J ends, which lost 0 bases and 8 bases, there was a span of 10 bases. CDR3 in amino acids: CASSLSGTREAFF. CDR3 nucleotides: TGTGCCAGCAGTTTATCAGGGACAAGGGAAGCTTTCTTT.

The rearrangement uses TRBV5-1 and TRBJ1-1; D uncertain. The CDR3 has 16 amino acids. Trimming took 0 bases from V and 0 from J, leaving 12 bases between them. Germline CDR1 is SGHRS and CDR2 is YFSETQ. This CDR3 reads CASSLAGMLLNTEAFF. CDR3 coding DNA: TGCGCCAGCAGCTTGGCCGGGATGCTATTGAACACTGAAGCTTTCTTT. Full variable domain (rest looked up from reference TRBV5-1 and TRBJ1-1): KAGVTQTPRYLIKTRGQQVTLSCSPISGHRSVSWYQQTPGQGLQFLFEYFSETQRNKGNFPGRFSGRQFSNSRSEMNVSTLELGDSALYLCASSLAGMLLNTEAFFGQGTRLTVV.

This rearrangement joins TRBV9 to TRBJ1-1, with 10 bases matching TRBD1. J lost 2 bases, V lost 6 bases, and 7 bases had no gene match. The CDR3 extends over 15 amino acids. Germline CDR1 and CDR2: SGDLS and YYNGEE. Here the CDR3 DNA reads TGTGCCAGCAAGCCCTGGACAGGGGGAAACACTGAAGCTTTCTTT. This translates into CASKPWTGGNTEAFF. Variable domain in full (rest from reference TRBV9 and TRBJ1-1): DSGVTQTPKHLITATGQRVTLRCSPRSGDLSVYWYQQSLDQGLQFLIQYYNGEERAKGNILERFSAQQFPDLHSELNLSSLELGDSALYFCASKPWTGGNTEAFFGQGTRLTVV.

CDR3 nucleotides: TGTGCCAGCAGCTTTTGGACGCTGGCAACTAATGAAAAACTGTTTTTT. This sequence encodes CASSFWTLATNEKLFF. This chain uses TRBV7-9 with TRBJ1-4, with D unresolved. Trimming took 3 bases from V and 0 from J, leaving 11 bases between them. The CDR3 is 16 amino acids. Germline assignment: CDR1 SEHNR and CDR2 FQNEAQ (reference sequence).

The genes are TRBV23-1 and TRBJ1-2; D gene unclear. TRBV23-1 is sorted into the ORF group, with uncertain function. The CDR3 spans 10 residues. V was shortened by 11 bases and J by 6 bases, with 10 bases between the two germline ends. The CDR3 region is CAAAEDGYTF. The CDR3 coding sequence is TGCGCCGCCGCGGAAGATGGCTACACCTTC.

The chain has TRBV5-5 and TRBJ1-1; a weak D match, TRBD1 (6 bases). The germline V gene has CDR1 SGHKS and CDR2 YYEKEE (reference sequence). Trimming removed 3 bases from V and 1 base from J, with 13 bases in between. There are 15 residues in the CDR3. CDR3 DNA sequence: TGTGCCAGCAGCTCCCTCCCCAGGGGGAACACTGAAGCTTTCTTT. Its protein product is CASSSLPRGNTEAFF.

The table lists this clone with a few counts. This chain uses TRBV9 with TRBJ2-1; 13 bases fit TRBD2. CDR1 SGDLS and CDR2 YYNGEE come from the germline V gene. The CDR3 runs 15 residues. V shed 0 bases, J shed 8 bases, and the junction held 2 bases outside the gene matches. Here the CDR3 reads CASSVGTSGGYEQFF. CDR3 in DNA: TGTGCCAGCAGCGTAGGGACTAGCGGGGGATATGAGCAGTTCTTC.

This chain uses TRBV20-1 with TRBJ2-3; tentatively, D is TRBD1 (5 bases). V dropped 3 bases and J dropped 10 bases, with 11 bases sitting between them. The CDR3 extends over 11 amino acids. Germline V gene sequence: CDR1 DFQATT, CDR2 SNEGSKA (reference sequence). The chain's CDR3 is CSARLQAAQYF. In nucleotides, the CDR3 is TGCAGTGCTAGGCTACAGGCAGCGCAGTATTTT.

This clone has a handful of counts. The V call is TRBV19, the J call TRBJ1-4; D not resolved. The length of the CDR3 is 16 residues. V was trimmed by 4 bases and J by 0 bases, leaving 12 bases between them. Germline CDR1 and CDR2: LNHDA and SQIVND (reference sequence). The DNA for the CDR3 is TGTGCCAGTAGTAAACGGGGAGAAGCAACTAATGAAAAACTGTTTTTT. Its translation: CASSKRGEATNEKLFF.

J is TRBJ2-2 and V is TRBV28; possible D gene TRBD2, 6 bases. V was trimmed by 7 bases and J by 7 bases, leaving 19 bases between them. From germline, CDR1 is MDHEN and CDR2 SYDVKM. The CDR3 sequence is 15 residues long. The CDR3 sequence is CASTPPGAGNGELFF. As DNA, the CDR3 is TGTGCCAGCACCCCTCCGGGCGCGGGGAACGGGGAGCTGTTTTTT.

The rearrangement links TRBV9 to TRBJ1-4, with no clear D. Between the trimmed V and J ends, which lost 4 bases and 3 bases, there was a span of 16 bases. Germline-derived CDR1 and CDR2 are SGDLS and YYNGEE. There are 16 residues in the CDR3. CDR3 sequence reads: CASSHRGGVANEKLFF. The CDR3, as DNA: TGTGCCAGCAGCCACCGGGGTGGTGTGGCTAATGAAAAACTGTTTTTT.